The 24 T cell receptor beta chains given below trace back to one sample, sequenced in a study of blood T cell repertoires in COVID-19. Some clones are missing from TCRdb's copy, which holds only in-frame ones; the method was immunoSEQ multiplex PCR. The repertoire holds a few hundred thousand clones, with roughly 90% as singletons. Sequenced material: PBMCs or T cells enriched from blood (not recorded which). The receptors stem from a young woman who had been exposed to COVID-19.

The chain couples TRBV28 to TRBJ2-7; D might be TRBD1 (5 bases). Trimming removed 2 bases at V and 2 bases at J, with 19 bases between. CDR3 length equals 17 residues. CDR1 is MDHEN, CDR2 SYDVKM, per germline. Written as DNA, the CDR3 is TGTGCCAGCAGTTTAATGACAGCCGGCCTTATACCCTACGAGCAGTACTTC. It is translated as CASSLMTAGLIPYEQYF.

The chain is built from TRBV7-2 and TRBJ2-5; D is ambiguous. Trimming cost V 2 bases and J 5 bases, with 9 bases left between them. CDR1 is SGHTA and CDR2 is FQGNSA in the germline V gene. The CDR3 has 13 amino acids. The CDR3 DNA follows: TGTGCCAGCAGCTTATGGCTCTCGGAGACCCAGTACTTC. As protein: CASSLWLSETQYF.

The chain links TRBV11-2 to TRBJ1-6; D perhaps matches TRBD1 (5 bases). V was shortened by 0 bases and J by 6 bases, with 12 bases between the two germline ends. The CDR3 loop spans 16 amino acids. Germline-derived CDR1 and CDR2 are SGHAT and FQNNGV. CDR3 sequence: CASSLEGGIGNSPLHF. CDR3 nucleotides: TGTGCCAGCAGCTTAGAGGGGGGGATTGGTAATTCACCCCTCCACTTT.

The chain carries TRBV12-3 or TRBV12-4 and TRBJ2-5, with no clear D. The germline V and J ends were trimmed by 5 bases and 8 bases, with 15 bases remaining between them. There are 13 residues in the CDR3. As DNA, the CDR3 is TGTGCCAGCAGTAAAGCAAAGCGAGAAACCCAGTACTTC. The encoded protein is CASSKAKRETQYF.

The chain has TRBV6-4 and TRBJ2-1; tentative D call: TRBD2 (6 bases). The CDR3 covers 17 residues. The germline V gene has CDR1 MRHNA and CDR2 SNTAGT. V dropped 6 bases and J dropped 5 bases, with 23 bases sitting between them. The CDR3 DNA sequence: TGTGCCAGCAGAAATAAAATTACAGCGGGCGGAGACAATGAGCAGTTCTTC. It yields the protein CASRNKITAGGDNEQFF.

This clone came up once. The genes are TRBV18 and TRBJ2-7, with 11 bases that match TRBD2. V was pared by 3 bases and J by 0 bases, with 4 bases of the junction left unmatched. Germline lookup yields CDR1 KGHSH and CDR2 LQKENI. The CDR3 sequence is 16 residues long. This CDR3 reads CASSPSLAGGSYEQYF. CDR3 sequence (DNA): TGTGCCAGCTCACCCTCTCTAGCGGGGGGCTCCTACGAGCAGTACTTC.

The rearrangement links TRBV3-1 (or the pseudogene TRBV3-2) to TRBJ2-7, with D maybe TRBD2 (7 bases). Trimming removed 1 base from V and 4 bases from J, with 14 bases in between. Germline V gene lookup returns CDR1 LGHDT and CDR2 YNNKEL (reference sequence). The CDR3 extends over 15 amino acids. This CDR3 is CASSQVGGRGYEQYF. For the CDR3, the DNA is TGTGCCAGCAGCCAAGTCGGGGGGCGCGGATACGAGCAGTACTTC.

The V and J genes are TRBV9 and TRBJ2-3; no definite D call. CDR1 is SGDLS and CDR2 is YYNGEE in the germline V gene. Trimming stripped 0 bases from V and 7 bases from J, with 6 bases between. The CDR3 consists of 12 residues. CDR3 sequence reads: CASSVGVNTQYF. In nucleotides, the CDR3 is TGTGCCAGCAGCGTAGGAGTGAATACGCAGTATTTT.

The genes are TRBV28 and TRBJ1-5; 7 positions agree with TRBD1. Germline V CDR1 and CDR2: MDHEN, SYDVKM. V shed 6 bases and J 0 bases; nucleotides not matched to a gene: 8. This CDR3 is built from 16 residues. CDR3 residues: CASSPGTANSNQPQHF. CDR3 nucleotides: TGTGCCAGCAGCCCCGGGACAGCCAATAGCAATCAGCCCCAGCATTTT.

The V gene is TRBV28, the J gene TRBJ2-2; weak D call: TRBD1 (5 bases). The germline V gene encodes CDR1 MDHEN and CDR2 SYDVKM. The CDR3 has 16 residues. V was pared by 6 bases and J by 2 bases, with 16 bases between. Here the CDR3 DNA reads TGTGCCAGCAGCGATCACCTCAGGGCAAACACCGGGGAGCTGTTTTTT. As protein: CASSDHLRANTGELFF.

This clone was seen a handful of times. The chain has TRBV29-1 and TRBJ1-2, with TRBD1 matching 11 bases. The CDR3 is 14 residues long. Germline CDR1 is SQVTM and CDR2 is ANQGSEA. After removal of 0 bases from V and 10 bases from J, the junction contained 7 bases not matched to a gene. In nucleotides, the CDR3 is TGCAGCGTTGAAGACCCCTCCGGACAGGGGGCCTACACCTTC. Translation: CSVEDPSGQGAYTF.

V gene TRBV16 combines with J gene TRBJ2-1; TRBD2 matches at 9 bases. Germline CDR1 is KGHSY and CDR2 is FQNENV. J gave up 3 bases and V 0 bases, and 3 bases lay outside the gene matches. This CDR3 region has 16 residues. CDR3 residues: CASSQSAGGYYNEQFF. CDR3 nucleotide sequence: TGTGCCAGCAGCCAATCGGCGGGAGGGTACTACAATGAGCAGTTCTTC. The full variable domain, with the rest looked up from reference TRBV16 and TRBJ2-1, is GEEVAQTPKHLVRGEGQKAKLYCAPIKGHSYVFWYQQVLKNEFKFLISFQNENVFDETGMPKERFSAKCLPNSPCSLEIQATKLEDSAVYFCASSQSAGGYYNEQFFGPGTRLTVL.

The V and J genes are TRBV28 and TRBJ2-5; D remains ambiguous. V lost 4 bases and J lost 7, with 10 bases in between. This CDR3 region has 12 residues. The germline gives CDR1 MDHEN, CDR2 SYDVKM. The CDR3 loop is CASSWALGTQYF. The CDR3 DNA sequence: TGTGCCAGCAGTTGGGCCCTGGGGACCCAGTACTTC.

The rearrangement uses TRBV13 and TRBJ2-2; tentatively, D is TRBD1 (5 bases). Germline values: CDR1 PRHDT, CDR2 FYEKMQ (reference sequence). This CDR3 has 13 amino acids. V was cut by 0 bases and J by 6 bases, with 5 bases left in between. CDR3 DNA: TGTGCCAGCAGCTTAGGCAGGGCCGGGGAGCTGTTTTTT. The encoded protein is CASSLGRAGELFF.

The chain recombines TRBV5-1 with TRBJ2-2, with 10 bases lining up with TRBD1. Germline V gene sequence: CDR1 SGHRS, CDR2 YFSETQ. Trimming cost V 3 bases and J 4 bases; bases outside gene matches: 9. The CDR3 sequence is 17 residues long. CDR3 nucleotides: TGCGCCAGCAGCTCTAAGTCGGGACAGGGGTTCACCGGGGAGCTGTTTTTT. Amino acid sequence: CASSSKSGQGFTGELFF.

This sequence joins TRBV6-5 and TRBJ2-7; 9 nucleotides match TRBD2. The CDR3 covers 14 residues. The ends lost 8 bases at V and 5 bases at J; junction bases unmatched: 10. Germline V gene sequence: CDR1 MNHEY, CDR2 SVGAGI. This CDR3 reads CASGKPSGMHEQYF. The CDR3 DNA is TGTGCCAGCGGGAAGCCTAGCGGGATGCACGAGCAGTACTTC.

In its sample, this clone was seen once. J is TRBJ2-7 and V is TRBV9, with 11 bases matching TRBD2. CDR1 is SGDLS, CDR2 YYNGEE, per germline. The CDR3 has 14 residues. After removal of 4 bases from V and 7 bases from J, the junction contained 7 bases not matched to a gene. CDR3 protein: CASSSSGRAEEQYF. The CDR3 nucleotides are TGTGCCAGCAGCAGTAGCGGGAGGGCCGAGGAGCAGTACTTC. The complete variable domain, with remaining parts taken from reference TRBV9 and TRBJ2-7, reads DSGVTQTPKHLITATGQRVTLRCSPRSGDLSVYWYQQSLDQGLQFLIQYYNGEERAKGNILERFSAQQFPDLHSELNLSSLELGDSALYFCASSSSGRAEEQYFGPGTRLTVT.

The CDR3 coding sequence is TGTGCCAGCACCCTACCCTCCCAGGGGCAGGGCTACACCTTC. As protein: CASTLPSQGQGYTF. The chain uses TRBV6-5 and TRBJ1-2, with D possibly TRBD1 on 6 matching bases. The germline V gene has CDR1 MNHEY and CDR2 SVGAGI. V gave up 7 bases and J gave up 8 bases, with 20 bases separating them. This CDR3 is 14 amino acids long.

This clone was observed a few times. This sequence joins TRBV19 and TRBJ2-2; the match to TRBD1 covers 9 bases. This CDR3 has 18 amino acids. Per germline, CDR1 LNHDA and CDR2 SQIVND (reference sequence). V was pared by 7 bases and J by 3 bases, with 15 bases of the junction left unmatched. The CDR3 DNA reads TGTGCCAGTACACCCCGGGACAGGGCTTTTAAATACACCGGGGAGCTGTTTTTT. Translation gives CASTPRDRAFKYTGELFF.

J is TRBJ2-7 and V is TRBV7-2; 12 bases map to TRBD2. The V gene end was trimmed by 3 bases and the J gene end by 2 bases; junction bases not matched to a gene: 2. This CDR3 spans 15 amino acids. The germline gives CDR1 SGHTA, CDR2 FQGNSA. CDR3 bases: TGTGCCAGCAGCTTGCTAGCGGGAGGGCCCTACGAGCAGTACTTC. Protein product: CASSLLAGGPYEQYF.

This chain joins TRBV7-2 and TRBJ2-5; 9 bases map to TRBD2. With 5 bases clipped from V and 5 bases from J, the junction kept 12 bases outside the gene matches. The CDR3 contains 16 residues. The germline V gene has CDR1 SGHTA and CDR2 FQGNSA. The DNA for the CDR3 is TGTGCCAGCAGCCGGACTAGCGTGGCCCAAAGGGAGACCCAGTACTTC. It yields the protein CASSRTSVAQRETQYF. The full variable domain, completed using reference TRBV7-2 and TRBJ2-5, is GAGVSQSPSNKVTEKGKDVELRCDPISGHTALYWYRQSLGQGLEFLIYFQGNSAPDKSGLPSDRFSAERTGGSVSTLTIQRTQQEDSAVYLCASSRTSVAQRETQYFGPGTRLLVL.

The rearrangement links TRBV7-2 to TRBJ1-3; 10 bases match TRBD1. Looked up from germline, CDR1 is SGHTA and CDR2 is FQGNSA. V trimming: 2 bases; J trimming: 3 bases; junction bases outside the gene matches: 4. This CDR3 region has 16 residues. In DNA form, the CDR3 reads TGTGCCAGCAGCTTACCGGGACAGGGGATTGGAAACACCATATATTTT. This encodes CASSLPGQGIGNTIYF.

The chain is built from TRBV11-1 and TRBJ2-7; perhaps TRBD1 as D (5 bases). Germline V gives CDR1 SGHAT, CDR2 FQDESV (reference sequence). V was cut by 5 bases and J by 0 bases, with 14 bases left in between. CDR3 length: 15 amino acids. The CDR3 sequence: CASSPDSYRSYEQYF. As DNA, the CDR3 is TGTGCCAGCAGCCCTGACAGTTATCGCTCCTACGAGCAGTACTTC. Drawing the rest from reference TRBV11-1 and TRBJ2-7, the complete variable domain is EAEVAQSPRYKITEKSQAVAFWCDPISGHATLYWYRQILGQGPELLVQFQDESVVDDSQLPKDRFSAERLKGVDSTLKIQPAELGDSAMYLCASSPDSYRSYEQYFGPGTRLTVT.

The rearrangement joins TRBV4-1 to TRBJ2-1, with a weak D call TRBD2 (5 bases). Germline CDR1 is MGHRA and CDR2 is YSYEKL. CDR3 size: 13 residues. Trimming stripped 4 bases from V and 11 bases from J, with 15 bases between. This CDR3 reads CASSLLAPAKQFF. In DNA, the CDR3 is TGCGCCAGCAGCCTTCTAGCCCCTGCGAAGCAGTTCTTC.